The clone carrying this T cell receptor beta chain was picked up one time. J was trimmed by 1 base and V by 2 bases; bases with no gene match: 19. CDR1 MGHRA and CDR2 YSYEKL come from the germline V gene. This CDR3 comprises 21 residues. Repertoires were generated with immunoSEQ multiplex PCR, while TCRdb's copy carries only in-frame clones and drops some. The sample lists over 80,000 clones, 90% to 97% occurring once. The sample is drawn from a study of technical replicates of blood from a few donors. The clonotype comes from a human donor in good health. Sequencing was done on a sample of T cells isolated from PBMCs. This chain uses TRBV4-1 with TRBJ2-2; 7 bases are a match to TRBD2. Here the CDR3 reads CASSQSISGKRDIENTGELFF. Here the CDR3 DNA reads TGCGCCAGCAGCCAAAGTATATCCGGGAAGCGGGATATCGAGAACACCGGGGAGCTGTTTTTT.